This paragraph reports one T cell receptor beta chain. Antigen: not known. The source of the sample is a study of cytomegalovirus exposure and HLA in healthy donors. General study points: Cytomegalovirus association was listed for about 150 TCR beta chains.

Profiled with immunoSEQ multiplex PCR; TCRdb holds only in-frame clones, not every one. The table lists around 100,000 clones, approximately 94% of them singletons. The source of this sequence is a woman between 18 and 30 years old in good health and CMV-seronegative. The sample taken for sequencing was PBMCs.

CDR3 amino acids: CASSLPTGAGELFF. For the CDR3, the DNA is TGCGCCAGCAGCCTGCCTACGGGGGCCGGGGAGCTGTTTTTT. The genes are TRBV5-1 and TRBJ2-2, with a tentative D call TRBD2 (6 bases). Germline V lookup: CDR1 SGHRS, CDR2 YFSETQ. Trimming took 4 bases from V and 6 from J, leaving 13 bases between them. The CDR3 length is 14 residues.